This T cell receptor beta chain stems from a study of T cell repertoires in cytomegalovirus infection (dated by TCRdb to 2018 to 2020). Regarding the research as a whole: Donor HLA type was relevant to the analysis, because carriage of CMV infection together with the matching HLA type was indicated by public TCR beta signatures.

Sequencing relied on an Illumina HiSeq 1500. Clones were called with MiXCR by TCRdb after fastp trimmed the public reads at Q25, and only in-frame beta chains were retained. Rows with a matching CDR3 protein are joined into one entry that keeps the most common DNA and genes. This sample is represented by almost 500,000 distinct CDR3 sequences; approximately 11% of them were singletons. 10% of the sample lies in the top ten. There are a few counts of this clonotype. Its antigen remains undetermined. One base away there is no much larger clone; base qualities are not given. The CDR3 spans 15 residues, from the cysteine through the phenylalanine. Here the CDR3 DNA is all that survives: 45 bases in frame from base 1. As encoded in the germline V gene (reference sequence), CDR1 is LGHDT while CDR2 is YNNKEL. V drops 4 bases and J drops 4 bases, leaving 16 bases in between. Paper-wide results and their limitations: Carriers of CMV infection plus the relevant HLA type were discriminated by the cumulative frequency of public TCR beta family members in the study cohort and in an independent 352-donor cohort. In the ex vivo response, HLA-C-restricted CMV-specific TCR beta clonotypes were dominant, and in two of eight donors the single most frequent clonotype came from this HLA-C-restricted group.

The sequence was obtained from a human donor in good health (CMV status not recorded). Some clones in this sample may be carry-over from other donors' samples. Recombination joined TRBV3-1 with TRBJ1-2, with TRBD1 as a weak D call on 6 bases. The sequencing sample was made of PBMCs. The sequenced DNA is TGTGCCAGCAGCCCAGGGCAGGGGCCTATCTATGGCTACACCTTC. This is translated as CASSPGQGPIYGYTF.